This is a list of T cell receptor beta chains from one sample in a study of cytomegalovirus exposure and HLA in healthy donors. Measured with immunoSEQ multiplex PCR; TCRdb has only the in-frame clones, and not every one. The sample has 100,000 to 150,000 clones, 77% seen once; the top ten hold 4% to 5%. The sample was PBMCs. The receptors come from a male donor in good health and CMV-seropositive. The CDR3 runs from the conserved cysteine through the conserved F or W.

J gene	V gene	CDR3 protein
TRBJ2-1	TRBV6-1	CASSGFGDRGRYEQFF
TRBJ2-1	TRBV7-8	CASSLDSYNEQFF
TRBJ2-2	TRBV27	CASRLAGGSSNTGELFF
TRBJ1-3	TRBV19	CASSIAAGSVNTIYF
NA	TRBV29-1	CSVDRETDTSYEQYF
TRBJ2-5	TRBV7-6	CASSLGTGPEQYF
TRBJ2-1	TRBV6-5	CASRPSGRPREFF
TRBJ1-2	TRBV4-2	CASSQDPQSGYNGYTF
TRBJ1-6	TRBV19	CASSLPEGNSPLHF
NA	TRBV29-1	CSVEDLGYEQYF
TRBJ2-1	TRBV27	CASSLSYMDSQFF
TRBJ1-1	TRBV30	CAWSDRTGYYRFRAFF
TRBJ1-1	TRBV12-5	CASGPRPGLGTEAFF
TRBJ2-7	TRBV5-1	CASSLAWTGGSYEQYF
TRBJ2-1	TRBV5-4	CASSPDRGHEQFF
TRBJ1-2	TRBV11-2	CASSSIRQGFTGYTF
TRBJ1-1	TRBV2	CASSLARDRAPSFF
TRBJ2-5	TRBV5-4	CASSWGGNQETQYF
TRBJ2-7	TRBV9	CASSPETAGGYYEQYF
TRBJ2-3	TRBV29-1	CSVEGQAGADTQYF
TRBJ1-2	TRBV19	CASSTGQGFYGYTF
TRBJ2-5	TRBV9	CASSPTSGTAETQYF
TRBJ2-4	TRBV5-1	CASSLGTAQNIQYF
TRBJ1-2	TRBV2	CASNRHKDGYTF
TRBJ1-1	TRBV29-1	CSAGQAMNTEAFF
TRBJ2-5	TRBV5-8	CASLTRQGSQETQYF
TRBJ2-5	TRBV14	CASSGSWATDHQETQYF
TRBJ2-1	TRBV5-4	CASSLWTSGHNEQFF
TRBJ1-3	TRBV7-9	CSSSFTGLSGNTIYF
TRBJ1-6	TRBV28	CASSIPVGSYNSPLHF
TRBJ2-5	TRBV12-5	CASGLGGTVETQYF
TRBJ2-1	TRBV2	CASEGTGVDEQFF
TRBJ2-7	TRBV6-5	CASRESLTSYEQYF
TRBJ1-1	TRBV6-1	CASSGRDRGSEAFF
TRBJ2-1	TRBV28	CASSQLAGGRNEQFF
TRBJ1-1	TRBV28	CASSTTGGLAEAFF